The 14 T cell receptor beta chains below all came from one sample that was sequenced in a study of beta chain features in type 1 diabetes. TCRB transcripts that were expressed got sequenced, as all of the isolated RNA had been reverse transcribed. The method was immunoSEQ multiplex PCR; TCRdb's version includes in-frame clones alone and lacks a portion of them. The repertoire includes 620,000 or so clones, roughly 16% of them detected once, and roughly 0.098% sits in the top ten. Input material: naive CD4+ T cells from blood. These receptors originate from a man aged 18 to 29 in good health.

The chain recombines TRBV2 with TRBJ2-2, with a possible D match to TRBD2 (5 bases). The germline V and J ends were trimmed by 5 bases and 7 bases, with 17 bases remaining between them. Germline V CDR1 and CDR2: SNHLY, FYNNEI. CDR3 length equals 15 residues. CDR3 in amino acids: CASSPREGFLGELFF. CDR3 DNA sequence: TGTGCCAGCAGTCCTCGAGAGGGCTTTCTCGGGGAGCTGTTTTTT. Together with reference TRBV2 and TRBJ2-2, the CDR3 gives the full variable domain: EPEVTQTPSHQVTQMGQEVILRCVPISNHLYFYWYRQILGQKVEFLVSFYNNEISEKSEIFDDQFSVERPDGSNFTLKIRSTKLEDSAMYFCASSPREGFLGELFFGEGSRLTVL.

CDR3 residues: CASSPEVPGVQPQHF. The DNA for the CDR3 is TGTGCCAGCTCACCAGAGGTCCCAGGTGTGCAGCCCCAGCATTTT. The genes are TRBV18 and TRBJ1-5; D not certain. V lost 2 bases and J lost 7, with 15 bases in between. The germline CDR1 and CDR2 sequences are KGHSH and LQKENI. The CDR3 loop spans 15 amino acids.

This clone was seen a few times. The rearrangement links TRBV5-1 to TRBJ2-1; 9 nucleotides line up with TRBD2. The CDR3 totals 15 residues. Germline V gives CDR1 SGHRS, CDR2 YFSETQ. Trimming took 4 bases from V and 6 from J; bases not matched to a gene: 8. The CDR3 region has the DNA TGCGCCAGCAGCCGATCGATAGCGGGAGTCAATGAGCAGTTCTTC. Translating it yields CASSRSIAGVNEQFF.

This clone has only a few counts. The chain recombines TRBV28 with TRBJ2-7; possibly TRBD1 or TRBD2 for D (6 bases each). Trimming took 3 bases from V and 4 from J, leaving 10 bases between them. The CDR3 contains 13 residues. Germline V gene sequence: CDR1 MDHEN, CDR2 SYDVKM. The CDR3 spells CASSFRGRYEQYF. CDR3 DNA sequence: TGTGCCAGCAGTTTTAGGGGGAGGTACGAGCAGTACTTC.

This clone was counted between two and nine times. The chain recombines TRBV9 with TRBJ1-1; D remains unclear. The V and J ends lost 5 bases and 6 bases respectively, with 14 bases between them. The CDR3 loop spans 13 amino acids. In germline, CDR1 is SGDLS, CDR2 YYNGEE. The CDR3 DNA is TGTGCCAGCAGTTCCCTGAGCGTTGCTGAAGCTTTCTTT. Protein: CASSSLSVAEAFF.

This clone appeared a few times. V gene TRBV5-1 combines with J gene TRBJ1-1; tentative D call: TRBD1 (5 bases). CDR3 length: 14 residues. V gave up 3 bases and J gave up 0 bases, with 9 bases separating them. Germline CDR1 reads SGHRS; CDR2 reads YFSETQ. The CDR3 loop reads CASSSGPLNTEAFF. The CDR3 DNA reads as TGCGCCAGCAGCTCGGGGCCTCTGAACACTGAAGCTTTCTTT.

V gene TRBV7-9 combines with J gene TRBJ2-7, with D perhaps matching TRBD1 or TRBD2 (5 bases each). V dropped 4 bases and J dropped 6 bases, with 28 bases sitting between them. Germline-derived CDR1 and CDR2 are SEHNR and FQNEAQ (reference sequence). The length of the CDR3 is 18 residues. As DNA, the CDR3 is TGTGCCAGCAGCTCCACACCGGGACGTACCGCTCGGACGGGCGAGCAGTACTTC. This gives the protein CASSSTPGRTARTGEQYF.

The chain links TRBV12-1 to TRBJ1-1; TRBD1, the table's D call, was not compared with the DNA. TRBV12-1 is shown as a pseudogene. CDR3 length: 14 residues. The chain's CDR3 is CASSPGESVTEAFF. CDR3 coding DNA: TGTGCCAGCAGTCCAGGGGAATCGGTCACTGAAGCTTTCTTT.

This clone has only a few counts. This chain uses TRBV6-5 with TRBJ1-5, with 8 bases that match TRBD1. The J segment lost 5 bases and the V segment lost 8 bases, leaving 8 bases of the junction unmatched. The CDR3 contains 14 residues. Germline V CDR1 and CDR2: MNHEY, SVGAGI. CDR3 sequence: CASGSTGAHQPQHF. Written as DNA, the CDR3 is TGTGCCAGCGGTTCGACAGGGGCTCATCAGCCCCAGCATTTT.

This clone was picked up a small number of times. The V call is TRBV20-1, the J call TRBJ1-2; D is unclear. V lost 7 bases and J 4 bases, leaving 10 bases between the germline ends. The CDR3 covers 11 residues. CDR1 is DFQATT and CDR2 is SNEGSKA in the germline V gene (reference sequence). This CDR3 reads CSGEGSYGYTF. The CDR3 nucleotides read TGCAGTGGCGAGGGCAGCTATGGCTACACCTTC.

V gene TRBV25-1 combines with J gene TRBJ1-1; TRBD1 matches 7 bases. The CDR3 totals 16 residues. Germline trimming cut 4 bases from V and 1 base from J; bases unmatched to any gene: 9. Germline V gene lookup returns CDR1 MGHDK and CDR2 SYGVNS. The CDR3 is CASSAPQGRGNTEAFF. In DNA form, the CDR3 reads TGTGCCAGCAGTGCTCCACAGGGGCGCGGGAACACTGAAGCTTTCTTT.

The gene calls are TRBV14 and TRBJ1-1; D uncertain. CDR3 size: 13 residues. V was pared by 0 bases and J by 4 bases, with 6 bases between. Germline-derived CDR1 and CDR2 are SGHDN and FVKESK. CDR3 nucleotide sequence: TGTGCCAGCAGCCAAGAGAGGACCACTGAAGCTTTCTTT. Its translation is CASSQERTTEAFF.

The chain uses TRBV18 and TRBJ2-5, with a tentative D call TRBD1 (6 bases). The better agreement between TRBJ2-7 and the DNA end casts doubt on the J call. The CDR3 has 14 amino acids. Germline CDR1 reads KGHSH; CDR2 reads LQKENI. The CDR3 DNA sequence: TGTGCCAGCTCACCCCCGGGCAGGGGCTACGAGCAGTACTTC. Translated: CASSPPGRGYEQYF.

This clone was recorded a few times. This CDR3 reads CASSLGQMGSNQPQHF. The CDR3 coding sequence is TGCGCCAGCAGCTTGGGACAGATGGGCAGCAATCAGCCCCAGCATTTT. This chain uses TRBV5-1 with TRBJ1-5, with D perhaps matching TRBD1 (5 bases). The CDR3 totals 16 residues. Trimming took off 0 bases at V and 1 base at J, with 11 bases between the two ends. Germline loops: CDR1 SGHRS, CDR2 YFSETQ.